Listed below are T cell receptor beta chains from one sample, sequenced in a study of blood T cell repertoires in COVID-19. The protocol was immunoSEQ multiplex PCR, while the TCRdb copy is restricted to in-frame clones and leaves out a portion. The sample lists under 250,000 clones; approximately 85% were seen once. Sequencing used peripheral blood. The source is a woman aged 70-85 years with COVID-19, enrolled during active disease. Each CDR3 is given with its conserved first and last residue. The D gene is left open where the match is weak. Size tells how often a clone was seen (once, few, many) or the class of an expanded clone, and some rows leave it out.

v_call	j_call	clone_size	d_call	cdr3_nt	cdr3_aa
TRBV7-2	TRBJ2-7	NA	NA	TGTGCCAGCAGCACCTTGGGGGGCTACGAGCAGTACTTC	CASSTLGGYEQYF
TRBV7-9	TRBJ2-5	NA	NA	TGTGCCAGCAGCTTAGAACCGGGGTGGCGGGAGACCCAGTACTTC	CASSLEPGWRETQYF
TRBV11-3	TRBJ2-1	few	NA	TGTGCCAGCAGCTTAGCTCCGGGAGTGGGGGAGCAGTTCTTC	CASSLAPGVGEQFF
TRBV5-5	TRBJ1-5	NA	TRBD1	TGTGCCAGCAGGCGGACAGGGGGAAGTAGCAATCAGCCCCAGCATTTT	CASRRTGGSSNQPQHF
TRBV7-2	TRBJ2-3	NA	TRBD2	TGTGCCAGCAGCGGGACTAGCCGCGCAGATACGCAGTATTTT	CASSGTSRADTQYF
TRBV9	TRBJ2-7	NA	NA	TGTGCCAGCAGCGAGAGCGGGACAAGCTACGAGCAGTACTTC	CASSESGTSYEQYF
TRBV2	TRBJ2-3	NA	TRBD1	TGTGCCAGTGGTGAACCGGGACAGGGGCTCACAGATACGCAGTATTTT	CASGEPGQGLTDTQYF
TRBV6-2/TRBV6-3	TRBJ1-5	NA	TRBD1	TGTGCCAGCAGTAGACCCGGGACAGGACTGTATAGCAATCAGCCCCAGCATTTT	CASSRPGTGLYSNQPQHF
TRBV4-1	TRBJ1-1	few	NA	TGCGCCAGCAGCCAAGAAACCGGGAACACTGAAGCTTTCTTT	CASSQETGNTEAFF
TRBV5-5	TRBJ2-7	NA	NA	TGTGCCAGCAGCTCCAGGGACTACGAGCAGTACTTC	CASSSRDYEQYF
TRBV28	TRBJ2-7	few	NA	TGTGCCAGCACTCGCCCTAGGGGCTACGAGCAGTACTTC	CASTRPRGYEQYF
TRBV7-2	TRBJ1-5	few	NA	TGTGCCAGCAGCTTTCGGGGACTCCAGCCCCAGCATTTT	CASSFRGLQPQHF
TRBV28	TRBJ1-3	once	NA	TGTGCCAGCAGTCGAACAGGGACCTCTGGAAACACCATATATTTT	CASSRTGTSGNTIYF
TRBV6-1	TRBJ2-3	NA	TRBD2	TGTGCCAGCAGTGACTTTCCACTAGCGGGAAGGGCAGATACGCAGTATTTT	CASSDFPLAGRADTQYF
TRBV5-1	TRBJ2-1	NA	TRBD2	TGCGCCAGCAGCTTAAGGGAGGGCACCCTAAATGAGCAGTTCTTC	CASSLREGTLNEQFF
TRBV19	TRBJ2-2	NA	TRBD1	TGTGCCAGTACCGCCGGAGGTCAGGGGGCCTCGAGGATCGGGGAGCTGTTTTTT	CASTAGGQGASRIGELFF
TRBV25-1	TRBJ2-6	NA	TRBD1	TGTGCCAGCAGTGCCAGACAGGGGAAAGAGTCTGGGGCCAACGTCCTGACTTTC	CASSARQGKESGANVLTF
TRBV29-1	TRBJ1-1	once	NA	TGCAGCGTTCGGAACCTCCGGGGGGGAGCTTTCTTT	CSVRNLRGGAFF
TRBV6-2/TRBV6-3	TRBJ1-6	NA	NA	TGTGCCAGCAGCCGACCCTCAGGGGCTGATAATTCACCCCTCCACTTT	CASSRPSGADNSPLHF
TRBV7-2	TRBJ1-6	NA	NA	TGTGCCAGCAGCTTAGCGGGAGTGACTTCACCCCTCCACTTT	CASSLAGVTSPLHF
TRBV30	TRBJ2-1	NA	NA	TGTGCCTGGAGTCTAGGAATTGAGCAGTTCTTC	CAWSLGIEQFF